These T cell receptor beta chains were read from a single sample in a study of blood T cell repertoires in COVID-19. Libraries were prepared by immunoSEQ multiplex PCR; TCRdb keeps only in-frame clonotypes and omits some of them. Of about 300,000 clones listed, over 85% are singletons. Source material: peripheral blood. These receptors were collected from a woman aged 30 to 39 with COVID-19, enrolled during active disease. The CDR3 runs from the conserved cysteine through the conserved F or W.

j_call v_call cdr3_aa
TRBJ1-2 TRBV6-5 CASSRAGTGNYGYTF
TRBJ1-5 TRBV7-2 CASSPQSSVSQPQHF
TRBJ1-3 TRBV29-1 CSAQEEALSGNTIYF
TRBJ1-1 TRBV6-5 CASSPRTTAPTEAFF
TRBJ1-2 TRBV28 CASSLFRSYGYTF
TRBJ1-6 TRBV11-3 CASSLIRGRNSPLHF
TRBJ2-2 TRBV19 CASSSRMNTGELFF
TRBJ1-5 TRBV2 CATQRDNNQPQHF
TRBJ1-2 TRBV4-3 CASSQESGNGYTF
TRBJ1-2 TRBV2 CASSEQDIRGTF
TRBJ1-6 TRBV28 CASSLRGGSYNSPLHF
TRBJ2-2 TRBV7-2 CASSLGHGGGNTGELFF
TRBJ2-1 TRBV19 CASRIAGESYNEQFF
TRBJ2-5 TRBV6-5 CASSYVSGLPEGAQYF
TRBJ1-5 TRBV15 CATSRALPGERAQHF
TRBJ1-5 TRBV6-5 CASSLQVIQHF
TRBJ1-5 TRBV9 CASSATGGAEANQPQHF
TRBJ1-5 TRBV7-3 CASSLQGGQPQHF
TRBJ1-6 TRBV2 CASRRDRGPNSPLHF
TRBJ2-2 TRBV4-1 CATRVFRRTGELFF
TRBJ1-1 TRBV11-2 CASSPIGMTIRDTEAFF